Listed below are T cell receptor beta chains from one sample, sequenced in a study of cytomegalovirus exposure and HLA in healthy donors. Method: immunoSEQ multiplex PCR; TCRdb's copy keeps in-frame clones and lacks some. The data show 100,000 to 150,000 clones, with over 65% seen just once and 15% to 20% held by the top ten. Sample: PBMCs. The receptors derive from a man aged 18-30 years in good health and CMV-seropositive. Both conserved end residues are part of each CDR3. A D gene is named only where the DNA matches it firmly. Not all rows give a size; the values are once, few, many and, for expanded clones, a class.

d_call	clone_size	v_call	j_call	cdr3_aa	cdr3_nt
-	-	TRBV30	TRBJ2-3	CAWGSLGTKKYF	TGTGCCTGGGGTAGTCTTGGGACAAAAAAGTATTTT
-	once	TRBV5-1	TRBJ1-4	CASSPGQGRTAEKLFF	TGCGCCAGCAGCCCTGGACAAGGACGTACGGCAGAAAAACTGTTTTTT
TRBD1	-	TRBV6-5	TRBJ2-1	CASRKGDRLDNEQFF	TGTGCCAGCAGAAAGGGGGACAGATTGGACAATGAGCAGTTCTTC
-	-	TRBV6-1	TRBJ2-2	CASSEDGQGQPTGELFF	TGTGCCAGCAGTGAAGATGGGCAGGGACAACCTACCGGGGAGCTGTTTTTT
TRBD1	-	TRBV4-2	TRBJ1-2	CASSQGTGLRDGYTF	TGTGCCAGCAGCCAAGGGACAGGGCTAAGGGATGGCTACACCTTC
-	-	TRBV29-1	TRBJ2-7	CSVVQGYEQYF	TGCAGCGTTGTACAGGGATACGAGCAGTACTTC
-	-	TRBV7-8	TRBJ1-5	CASSFQNQPQHF	TGTGCCAGCAGCTTTCAGAATCAGCCCCAGCATTTT
-	-	TRBV14	TRBJ2-7	CASSQDSTGSYEQYF	TGTGCCAGCAGCCAAGACTCGACAGGCTCCTACGAGCAGTACTTC
TRBD2	-	TRBV7-9	TRBJ2-3	CASSSAAGGQDTQYF	TGTGCCAGCAGCTCGGCAGCGGGGGGGCAGGATACGCAGTATTTT
-	-	TRBV2	TRBJ1-6	CASARGNSPLHF	TGTGCCAGCGCCCGGGGTAATTCACCCCTCCACTTT
-	-	TRBV19	TRBJ2-7	CASSFGRAYEQYF	TGTGCCAGTAGTTTTGGCAGGGCCTACGAGCAGTACTTC
TRBD2	-	TRBV18	TRBJ2-2	CASSTGTSVTGELFF	TGTGCCAGCTCGACCGGGACTAGCGTAACCGGGGAGCTGTTTTTT
TRBD1	-	TRBV6-6	TRBJ1-5	CASQGDYSNQPQHF	TGTGCCTCCCAGGGGGATTATAGCAATCAGCCCCAGCATTTT
-	-	TRBV7-8	TRBJ1-1	CASSRRGVNTEAFF	TGTGCCAGCAGCCGACGGGGGGTCAACACTGAAGCTTTCTTT
TRBD1	-	TRBV7-9	TRBJ1-2	CSSSHRQGENYGYTF	TGTTCCAGCAGCCATCGACAGGGTGAGAACTATGGCTACACCTTC
-	-	TRBV7-2	TRBJ2-7	CASRFGAYEQYF	TGTGCCAGCAGGTTCGGGGCCTACGAGCAGTACTTC
TRBD2	-	TRBV30	TRBJ2-1	CAGSSGVNEQFF	TGTGCCGGGTCTAGCGGGGTGAATGAGCAGTTCTTC
-	-	TRBV27	TRBJ1-5	CASSLYSSSNQPQHF	TGTGCCAGCAGTTTATACAGCTCTAGCAATCAGCCCCAGCATTTT
-	many	TRBV6-5	TRBJ1-4	CASSYSSGGKLFF	TGTGCCAGCAGTTACTCGTCGGGAGGAAAACTGTTTTTT
-	-	TRBV6-5	TRBJ1-4	CASSRRATNEKLFF	TGTGCCAGCAGTCGGAGGGCAACTAATGAAAAACTGTTTTTT
-	-	TRBV2	TRBJ2-7	CASSPGMTYEQYF	TGTGCCAGCAGCCCGGGAATGACCTACGAGCAGTACTTC
-	-	TRBV2	TRBJ2-2	CASRVGPGTGELFF	TGTGCCAGCAGGGTAGGGCCGGGGACCGGGGAGCTGTTTTTT
TRBD1	few	TRBV10-3	TRBJ1-1	CAISEGTATEAFF	TGTGCCATCAGTGAAGGGACAGCCACTGAAGCTTTCTTT
TRBD1	-	TRBV30	TRBJ2-7	CAWTGGNYEQYF	TGTGCCTGGACAGGGGGCAACTACGAGCAGTACTTC
-	-	TRBV28	TRBJ1-4	CASSRQEREDNEKLFF	TGTGCCAGCAGTCGACAGGAGAGAGAAGATAATGAAAAACTGTTTTTT
-	-	TRBV30	TRBJ2-7	CAWSVGHSSYEQYF	TGTGCCTGGAGTGTTGGGCATAGCTCCTACGAGCAGTACTTC
-	-	TRBV11-3	TRBJ2-3	CASSLDRDTDTQYF	TGTGCCAGCAGCTTGGACAGAGACACAGATACGCAGTATTTT
-	-	TRBV4-1	TRBJ2-6	CASSVASGANVLTF	TGCGCCAGCAGCGTCGCGTCTGGGGCCAACGTCCTGACTTTC
-	-	TRBV19	TRBJ1-6	CASSMRSSYNSPLHF	TGTGCCAGTAGTATGAGGAGCTCCTATAATTCACCCCTCCACTTT
TRBD2	-	TRBV29-1	TRBJ2-7	CSALAGSSREQYF	TGCAGCGCCTTAGCGGGGAGTTCCCGCGAGCAGTACTTC
-	-	TRBV11-2	TRBJ1-1	CASSLPGTPEGFF	TGTGCCAGCAGCTTACCCGGGACACCCGAGGGTTTCTTT
TRBD2	-	TRBV2	TRBJ2-3	CASSLAGGSTDTQYF	TGTGCCAGCAGCCTAGCGGGGGGGTCCACGGATACGCAGTATTTT
-	-	TRBV7-8	TRBJ1-2	CASSLEQVDGYTF	TGTGCCAGCAGCTTAGAACAGGTGGATGGCTACACCTTC
-	-	TRBV6-1	TRBJ2-7	CASSEDRAGYEQYF	TGTGCCAGCAGTGAAGACAGGGCAGGCTACGAGCAGTACTTC
TRBD2	-	TRBV7-2	TRBJ2-1	CASSLMRLAPYNEQFF	TGTGCCAGCAGCTTGATGCGACTAGCACCCTACAATGAGCAGTTCTTC
-	-	TRBV28	TRBJ2-4	CASSLLSGSHLAKNIQYF	TGTGCCAGCAGTTTATTATCTGGGAGTCATCTAGCCAAAAACATTCAGTACTTC
-	-	TRBV30	TRBJ2-3	CAWSRTSPLTDTQYF	TGTGCCTGGAGTCGTACTAGTCCCCTCACAGATACGCAGTATTTT
-	-	TRBV18	TRBJ2-7	CASSPPGGGISYEQYF	TGTGCCAGCTCACCCCCAGGGGGAGGTATCTCCTACGAGCAGTACTTC
-	once	TRBV7-9	TRBJ1-3	CASSLGLFPIGGFGNTIYF	TGTGCCAGCAGCTTAGGCCTGTTTCCTATCGGGGGGTTTGGAAACACCATATATTTT
-	-	TRBV19	TRBJ2-2	CASRRRPMNTGELFF	TGTGCCAGTAGGAGGAGACCGATGAACACCGGGGAGCTGTTTTTT
-	-	TRBV27	TRBJ2-3	CASSSFRGPHTDTQYF	TGTGCCAGCAGTTCCTTCAGGGGCCCGCACACAGATACGCAGTATTTT
TRBD1	-	TRBV30	TRBJ2-7	CAWDGQGANYEQYF	TGTGCCTGGGACGGGCAGGGGGCTAACTACGAGCAGTACTTC